This TCR beta chain was recovered during a study of vaccination and CD4 T cells after COVID-19. This clonotype came up a few times. Its antigen is undetermined. An Oncomine TCR Beta short-read assay was used to sequence the DNA from cultured CD4+ T cells. TCRdb recomputed calls from the PCR reads with MiXCR, one row per CDR3 protein. The profile shows roughly 15,000 distinct CDR3 sequences, approximately 48% of them singletons. The germline CDR1 and CDR2 sequences are SNHLY and FYNNEI. The CDR3 covers 13 residues. Trimming stripped 4 bases from V and 2 bases from J, with 8 bases between. The treatment: roughly 11-day PBMC culture with coronavirus spike peptide pools or control peptides (ViraFEST assay). Alongside about 9.9 IU/ml IL-2 and about 10 ug/ml peptide pools, PBMCs were cultured at some 2.1 million per well.

This receptor was identified in a human donor who had recovered from COVID-19. The sequenced sample was CD4+ T cells from blood, cultured in vitro. This chain connects TRBV2 to TRBJ2-5; D call uncertain. CDR3 sequence (DNA): TGTGCCAGCAGTGTAGGGCGGCAAGAGACCCAGTACTTC. Translated, it gives CASSVGRQETQYF.